Listed here are 13 T cell receptor beta chains from one sample, sequenced in a study of OX40 agonist ivuxolimab in advanced cancers. Using immunoSEQ multiplex PCR, the repertoire was profiled, and TCRdb retains in-frame clones only, with some absent. The sample lists roughly 71,000 clones; over 80% were seen once. The sequenced sample was CD4+ or CD8+ T cells sorted from blood, obtained in a trial of the OX40 agonist ivuxolimab. These TCRs come from an adult with an advanced solid tumor such as melanoma, head and neck, liver or kidney cancer.

This clone was found once. The chain links TRBV7-8 to TRBJ1-4; the D is unclear. CDR1 is SGHVS, CDR2 FQNEAQ, per germline. The CDR3 contains 15 residues. V lost 5 bases to trimming and J lost 10 bases, with 20 bases between them. The CDR3 protein is CASSPRAGSGVKLFF. In DNA form, the CDR3 reads TGTGCCAGCAGCCCCCGCGCTGGGAGTGGAGTAAAACTGTTTTTT.

This sequence joins TRBV7-9 and TRBJ2-3; D gene uncertain. This CDR3 has 12 residues. Trimming removed 6 bases from V and 2 bases from J, with 6 bases in between. The germline V gene has CDR1 SEHNR and CDR2 FQNEAQ (reference sequence). CDR3: CASRASTDTQYF. The DNA of the CDR3 is TGTGCCAGCAGGGCCTCCACAGATACGCAGTATTTT.

The V call is TRBV9, the J call TRBJ1-2; D may be TRBD1 (6 bases). Germline V lookup: CDR1 SGDLS, CDR2 YYNGEE. V lost 7 bases to trimming and J lost 4 bases, with 11 bases between them. The CDR3 contains 12 residues. The CDR3 coding sequence is TGTGCCAGCTCAGACAGGCTCTATGGCTACACCTTC. This sequence encodes CASSDRLYGYTF.

This rearrangement joins TRBV28 to TRBJ2-3; D gene ambiguous. V was pared by 8 bases and J by 0 bases, with 9 bases between. The germline V gene has CDR1 MDHEN and CDR2 SYDVKM. The CDR3 runs 13 residues. The CDR3 DNA is TGTGCCAGCTCGACCTCTAGCACAGATACGCAGTATTTT. Its protein product is CASSTSSTDTQYF.

The table lists this clone with a few counts. This chain uses TRBV30 with TRBJ1-1, with 7 bases that match TRBD1. Trimming took 1 base from V and 6 from J; bases not matched to a gene: 2. The germline V gene encodes CDR1 GTSNPN and CDR2 SVGIG (reference sequence). This CDR3 spans 12 amino acids. The CDR3 spells CAWSDRGPEAFF. Written as DNA, the CDR3 is TGTGCCTGGAGTGACAGGGGCCCTGAAGCTTTCTTT.

This chain links TRBV9 with TRBJ2-1; maybe TRBD1 (5 bases). The germline V gene encodes CDR1 SGDLS and CDR2 YYNGEE. The CDR3 runs 15 residues. Deletions cut 0 bases from V and 2 bases from J, with 9 bases between. CDR3 sequence reads: CASSVVGAPYNEQFF. CDR3 nucleotide sequence: TGTGCCAGCAGCGTAGTTGGGGCCCCCTACAATGAGCAGTTCTTC.

The V call is TRBV7-2, the J call TRBJ2-1; D call uncertain. The germline V gene encodes CDR1 SGHTA and CDR2 FQGNSA. The length of the CDR3 is 15 residues. The V end was cut by 3 bases, the J end by 4 bases, with 13 bases between. The CDR3 sequence: CASSFSPSRYNEQFF. CDR3 sequence (DNA): TGTGCCAGCAGCTTTAGCCCTTCGAGATACAATGAGCAGTTCTTC. Together with reference TRBV7-2 and TRBJ2-1, the CDR3 gives the full variable domain: GAGVSQSPSNKVTEKGKDVELRCDPISGHTALYWYRQSLGQGLEFLIYFQGNSAPDKSGLPSDRFSAERTGGSVSTLTIQRTQQEDSAVYLCASSFSPSRYNEQFFGPGTRLTVL.

The chain couples TRBV6-5 to TRBJ2-1, with 9 bases identical to TRBD2. This CDR3 has 14 amino acids. The germline gives CDR1 MNHEY, CDR2 SVGAGI. J lost 7 bases, V lost 6 bases, and 7 bases had no gene match. The CDR3 nucleotides read TGTGCCAGCAGACCGGCGGGGGGGAGGAATGAGCAGTTCTTC. Protein: CASRPAGGRNEQFF.

The rearrangement joins TRBV6-6 to TRBJ2-3; D may match TRBD1 or TRBD2 (6 bases each). Germline assignment: CDR1 MNHNY and CDR2 SVGAGI (reference sequence). The CDR3 runs 16 residues. V was clipped by 6 bases and J by 3 bases, with 19 bases between them. The DNA for the CDR3 is TGTGCCAGCAGCCGCGTCTCGGGGGCGGTGACAGATACGCAGTATTTT. This gives the protein CASSRVSGAVTDTQYF.

The chain has TRBV4-2 and TRBJ1-3; no definite D call. Germline V CDR1 and CDR2: LGHNA, YNFKEQ. V lost 0 bases and J 0 bases, leaving 9 bases between the germline ends. The CDR3 is 16 amino acids. In DNA, the CDR3 is TGTGCCAGCAGCCAAGAGCTGACAATCTCTGGAAACACCATATATTTT. Protein sequence: CASSQELTISGNTIYF.

This rearrangement joins TRBV11-2 to TRBJ2-1; 12 nucleotides line up with TRBD2. V was pared by 1 base and J by 8 bases, with 6 bases of the junction left unmatched. Per the germline V gene, CDR1 is SGHAT and CDR2 is FQNNGV. This CDR3 has 16 residues. This chain's CDR3 is CASSLVRLAGADEQFF. CDR3 bases: TGTGCCAGCAGCTTAGTTAGACTAGCGGGGGCGGATGAGCAGTTCTTC.

This chain uses TRBV28 with TRBJ1-5, with 9 bases identical to TRBD1. J gave up 5 bases and V 6 bases, and 5 bases lay outside the gene matches. CDR3 length: 14 amino acids. Germline loops: CDR1 MDHEN, CDR2 SYDVKM. The CDR3 nucleotides are TGTGCCAGCAGCCCAACAGGGGGCTATCAGCCCCAGCATTTT. This translates into CASSPTGGYQPQHF. Full variable domain (rest looked up from reference TRBV28 and TRBJ1-5): DVKVTQSSRYLVKRTGEKVFLECVQDMDHENMFWYRQDPGLGLRLIYFSYDVKMKEKGDIPEGYSVSREKKERFSLILESASTNQTSMYLCASSPTGGYQPQHFGDGTRLSIL.

This chain links TRBV19 with TRBJ1-5, with a tentative D call TRBD1 (5 bases). The V gene's germline CDR1 is LNHDA and CDR2 SQIVND (reference sequence). V lost 2 bases, J lost 6 bases, and 23 bases lay in between. This CDR3 contains 18 residues. CDR3 sequence: CASSILDPGQAGTQPQHF. The CDR3 nucleotides are TGTGCCAGTAGTATACTAGATCCCGGACAAGCGGGCACTCAGCCCCAGCATTTT.